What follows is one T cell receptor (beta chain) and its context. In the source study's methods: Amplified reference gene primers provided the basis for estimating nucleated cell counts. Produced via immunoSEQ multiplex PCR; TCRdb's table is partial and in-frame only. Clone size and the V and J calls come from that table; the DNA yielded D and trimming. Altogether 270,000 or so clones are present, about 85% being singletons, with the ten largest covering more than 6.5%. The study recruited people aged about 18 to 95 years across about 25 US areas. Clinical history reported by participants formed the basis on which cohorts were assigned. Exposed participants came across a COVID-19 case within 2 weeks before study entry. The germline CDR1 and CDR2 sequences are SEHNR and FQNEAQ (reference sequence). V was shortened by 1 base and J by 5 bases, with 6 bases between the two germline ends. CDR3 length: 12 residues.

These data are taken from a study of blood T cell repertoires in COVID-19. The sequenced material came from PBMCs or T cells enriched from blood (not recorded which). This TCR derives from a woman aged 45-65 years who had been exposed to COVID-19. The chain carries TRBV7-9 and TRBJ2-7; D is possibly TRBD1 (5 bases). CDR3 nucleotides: TGTGCCAGCAGCTTAGGCAGGGACGAGCAGTACTTC. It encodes CASSLGRDEQYF.